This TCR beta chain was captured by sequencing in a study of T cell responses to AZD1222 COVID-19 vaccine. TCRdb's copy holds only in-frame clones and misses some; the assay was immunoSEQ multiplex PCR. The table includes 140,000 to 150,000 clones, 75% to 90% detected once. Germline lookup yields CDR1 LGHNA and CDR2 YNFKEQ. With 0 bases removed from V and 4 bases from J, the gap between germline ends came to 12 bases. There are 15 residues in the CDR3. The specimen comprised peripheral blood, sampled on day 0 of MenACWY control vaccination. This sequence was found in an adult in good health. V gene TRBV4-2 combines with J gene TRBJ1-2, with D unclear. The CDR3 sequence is CASSQDAGKSYGYTF. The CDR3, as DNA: TGTGCCAGCAGCCAAGATGCGGGGAAATCCTATGGCTACACCTTC.